This passage covers 2 T cell receptor beta chains from one sample sequenced in a study of technical replicates of blood from four donors. Some clones are missing from TCRdb's copy, which holds only in-frame ones; the method was immunoSEQ multiplex PCR. This sample has just under 85,000 clones, with 90% to 95% found just once. The specimen was T cells isolated from PBMCs. The receptors here all came from a human donor in good health.

The rearrangement joins TRBV30 to TRBJ2-1; D unclear. This CDR3 comprises 17 residues. The germline V gene encodes CDR1 GTSNPN and CDR2 SVGIG (reference sequence). V shed 2 bases and J shed 0 bases, with 17 bases lying between them. DNA of the CDR3: TGTGCCTGGAGTTACAAATCGAGGCCTCTCTCCTACAATGAGCAGTTCTTC. Amino acids: CAWSYKSRPLSYNEQFF.

The V gene is TRBV7-9, the J gene TRBJ2-1; a possible D gene is TRBD1 (5 bases). Trimming stripped 11 bases from V and 2 bases from J, with 10 bases between. The CDR3 is made up of 12 amino acids. Germline V gives CDR1 SEHNR, CDR2 FQNEAQ (reference sequence). The CDR3 reads CASRAAYNEQFF. In DNA, the CDR3 is TGTGCCTCCAGGGCTGCCTACAATGAGCAGTTCTTC. The full variable domain, in which reference TRBV7-9 and TRBJ2-1 provide the parts outside the CDR3, is DTGVSQNPRHKITKRGQNVTFRCDPISEHNRLYWYRQTLGQGPEFLTYFQNEAQLEKSRLLSDRFSAERPKGSFSTLEIQRTEQGDSAMYLCASRAAYNEQFFGPGTRLTVL.